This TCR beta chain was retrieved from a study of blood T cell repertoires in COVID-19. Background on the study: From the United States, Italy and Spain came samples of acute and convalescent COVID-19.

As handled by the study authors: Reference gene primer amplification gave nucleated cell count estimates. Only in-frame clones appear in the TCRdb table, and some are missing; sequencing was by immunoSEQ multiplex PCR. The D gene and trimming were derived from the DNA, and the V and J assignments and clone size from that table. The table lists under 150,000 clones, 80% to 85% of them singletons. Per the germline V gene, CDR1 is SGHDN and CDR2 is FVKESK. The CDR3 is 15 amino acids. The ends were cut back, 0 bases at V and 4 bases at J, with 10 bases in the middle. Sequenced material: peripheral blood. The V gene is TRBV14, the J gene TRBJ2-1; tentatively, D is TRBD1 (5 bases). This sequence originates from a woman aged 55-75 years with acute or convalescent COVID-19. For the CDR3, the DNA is TGTGCCAGCAGCCAAGATCTCCAGGGTTACAATGAGCAGTTCTTC. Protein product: CASSQDLQGYNEQFF.